This T cell receptor (beta chain) appears in the sequencing data of a study of blood T cells in healthy people across ages. Study outcomes and limitations: Possibly, changes in expanded clonotypes were confounded because donor CMV status was unknown. There was a strong correlation between TCR beta diversity and naive T cell percentage.

Primers used in a second PCR of about 7 to 12 cycles were a sample-barcoded 5' primer and a J-beta primer mix. All cDNA molecules were each tagged by a template-switch adaptor with 12 random nucleotides. TCRdb independently ran MiXCR on the 5' RACE reads; one entry per CDR3 protein. This table has some 1.6 million distinct CDR3 sequences, roughly 32% appearing once. Germline V gene sequence: CDR1 DFQATT, CDR2 SNEGSKA (reference sequence). V lost 3 bases and J lost 8; bases outside the gene matches: 4. The CDR3 runs 14 residues. Comment on this clonotype: As yet, its antigen is unknown.

The chain links TRBV20-1 to TRBJ2-1, with TRBD2 identical over 13 bases. The receptor was isolated from a woman in her thirties in good health. The sample consisted of blood. CDR3 sequence (DNA): TGCAGTGCTAGGGGACTAGCGGGATACGATGAGCAGTTCTTC. This codes for CSARGLAGYDEQFF.